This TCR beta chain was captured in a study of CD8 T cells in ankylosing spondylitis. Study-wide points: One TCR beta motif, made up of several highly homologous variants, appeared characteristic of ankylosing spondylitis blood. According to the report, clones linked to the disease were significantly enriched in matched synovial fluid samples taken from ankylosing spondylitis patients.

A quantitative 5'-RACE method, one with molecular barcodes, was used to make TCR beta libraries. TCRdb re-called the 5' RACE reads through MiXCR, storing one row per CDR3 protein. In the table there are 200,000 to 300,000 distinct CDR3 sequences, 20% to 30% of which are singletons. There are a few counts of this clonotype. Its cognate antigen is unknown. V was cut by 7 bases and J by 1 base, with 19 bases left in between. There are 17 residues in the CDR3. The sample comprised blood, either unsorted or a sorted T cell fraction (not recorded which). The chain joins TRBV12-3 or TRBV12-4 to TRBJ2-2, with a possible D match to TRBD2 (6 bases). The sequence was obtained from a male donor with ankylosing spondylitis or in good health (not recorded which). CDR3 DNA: TGTGCCAGCACCCTAAGGGGTGGGGGGAGGAACACCGGGGAGCTGTTTTTT. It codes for CASTLRGGGRNTGELFF.